These 6 T cell receptor beta chains were sequenced from one sample in a study of ipilimumab plus nivolumab after autologous stem cell transplantation (dated by TCRdb to the early 2020s). Library preparation employed the immunoSEQ multiplex PCR assay. The source is immuneACCESS, and TCRdb retained only in-frame sequences with V and J called. Part of the clones is not carried over; for the studies checked, unresolved V genes explain less than half of this, and the remainder is unexplained. The sample has some 17,000 clones on record, 80% of them singletons. The ten biggest clones cover 10% of the sample. The source was PBMCs, collected in a trial of ipilimumab plus nivolumab as post-transplant consolidation. The receptors derive from a male donor with diffuse large B-cell lymphoma.

This rearrangement joins TRBV4-3 to TRBJ2-1; D possibly uses TRBD1 or TRBD2 (5 bases each). The V gene's germline CDR1 is LGHNA and CDR2 YSLEER. Trimming cost V 5 bases and J 8 bases, with 16 bases left between them. The CDR3 consists of 14 residues. The CDR3, as DNA: TGCGCCAGCAGCACGTGGGTTTGGGACGATGAGCAGTTCTTC. Protein product: CASSTWVWDDEQFF.

The rearrangement joins TRBV4-3 to TRBJ2-1, with D possibly being TRBD2 (5 bases). CDR1 is LGHNA and CDR2 is YSLEER in the germline V gene. CDR3 size: 16 residues. Trimming removed 0 bases from V and 5 bases from J, with 14 bases in between. CDR3 nucleotide sequence: TGCGCCAGCAGCCAAGAGGTAGCGAAGCGAAACAATGAGCAGTTCTTC. Its protein is CASSQEVAKRNNEQFF.

The J gene is TRBJ2-3, the V gene TRBV5-8; 8 positions agree with TRBD2. Germline loops: CDR1 SGHTS, CDR2 YDEGEE. The CDR3 covers 17 residues. V dropped 3 bases and J dropped 8; count of bases not matched to a gene: 17. This chain's CDR3 is CASSSEFLAGTPGTQYF. In nucleotides, the CDR3 is TGTGCCAGCAGCTCCGAATTTCTAGCGGGTACTCCGGGTACGCAGTATTTT.

In DNA, the CDR3 is TGTGCCATCAGTGAGTCCGGGGGGTTTGCTGGAAACACCATATATTTT. Encoded protein: CAISESGGFAGNTIYF. The J gene is TRBJ1-3, the V gene TRBV10-3; D possibly corresponds to TRBD1 (5 bases). V was cut by 0 bases and J by 2 bases, with 11 bases left in between. From germline, CDR1 is ENHRY and CDR2 SYGVKD. CDR3 length: 16 amino acids.

This clone was picked up one time. The V call is TRBV7-9, the J call TRBJ1-2; maybe TRBD1 (5 bases). Trimming took 2 bases from V and 5 from J, leaving 9 bases between them. Germline loops: CDR1 SEHNR, CDR2 FQNEAQ (reference sequence). The CDR3 consists of 13 residues. The CDR3 DNA is TGTGCCAGCAGCTTACGGCAGGGATATGGCTACACCTTC. Translating gives CASSLRQGYGYTF.

The chain combines TRBV7-2 with TRBJ2-6; 7 bases align to TRBD1. V was clipped by 3 bases and J by 4 bases; unmatched bases: 6. The CDR3 is 16 amino acids. Germline CDR1 SGHTA, CDR2 FQGNSA. CDR3 bases: TGTGCCAGCAGCTTCGCAACAGGGGTCGGGGCCAACGTCCTGACTTTC. This gives the protein CASSFATGVGANVLTF.